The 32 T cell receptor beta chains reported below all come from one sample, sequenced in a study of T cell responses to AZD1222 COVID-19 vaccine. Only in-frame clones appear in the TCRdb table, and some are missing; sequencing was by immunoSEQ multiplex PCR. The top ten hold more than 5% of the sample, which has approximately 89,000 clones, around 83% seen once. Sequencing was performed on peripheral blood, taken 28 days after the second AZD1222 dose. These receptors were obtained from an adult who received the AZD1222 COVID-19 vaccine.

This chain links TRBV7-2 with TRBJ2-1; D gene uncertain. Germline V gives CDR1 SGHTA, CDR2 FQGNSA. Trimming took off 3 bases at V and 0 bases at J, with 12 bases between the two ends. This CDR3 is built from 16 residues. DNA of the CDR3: TGTGCCAGCAGCTTCCGACTGGCCAGCTCCTACAATGAGCAGTTCTTC. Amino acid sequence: CASSFRLASSYNEQFF.

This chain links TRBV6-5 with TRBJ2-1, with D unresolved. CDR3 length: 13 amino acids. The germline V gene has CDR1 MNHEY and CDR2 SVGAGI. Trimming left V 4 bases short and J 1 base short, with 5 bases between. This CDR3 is CASSWASYNEQFF. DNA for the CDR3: TGTGCCAGCAGTTGGGCGTCCTACAATGAGCAGTTCTTC.

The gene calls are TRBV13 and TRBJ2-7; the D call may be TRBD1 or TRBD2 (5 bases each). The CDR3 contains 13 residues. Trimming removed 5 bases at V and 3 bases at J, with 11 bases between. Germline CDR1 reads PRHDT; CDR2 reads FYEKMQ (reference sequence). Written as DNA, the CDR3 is TGTGCCAGCAGCCGGGACGGCCACTACGAGCAGTACTTC. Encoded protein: CASSRDGHYEQYF.

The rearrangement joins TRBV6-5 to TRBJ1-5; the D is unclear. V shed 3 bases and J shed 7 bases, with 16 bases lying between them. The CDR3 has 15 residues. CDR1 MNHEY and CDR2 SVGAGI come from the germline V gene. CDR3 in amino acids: CASSYFGGVGQPQHF. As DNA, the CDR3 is TGTGCCAGCAGTTATTTTGGCGGAGTTGGGCAGCCCCAGCATTTT.

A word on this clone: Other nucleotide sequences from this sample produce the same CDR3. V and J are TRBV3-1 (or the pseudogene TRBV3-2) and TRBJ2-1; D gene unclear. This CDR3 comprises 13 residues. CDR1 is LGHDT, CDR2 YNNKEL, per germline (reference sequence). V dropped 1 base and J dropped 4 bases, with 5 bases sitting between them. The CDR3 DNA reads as TGTGCCAGCAGCCAAGGCGCGTACAATGAGCAGTTCTTC. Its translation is CASSQGAYNEQFF.

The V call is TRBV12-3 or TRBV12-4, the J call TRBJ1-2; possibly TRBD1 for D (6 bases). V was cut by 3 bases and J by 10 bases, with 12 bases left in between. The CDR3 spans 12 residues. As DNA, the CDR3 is TGTGCCAGCAGTTTGTCCAGGGGAGACTACACCTTC. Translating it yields CASSLSRGDYTF.

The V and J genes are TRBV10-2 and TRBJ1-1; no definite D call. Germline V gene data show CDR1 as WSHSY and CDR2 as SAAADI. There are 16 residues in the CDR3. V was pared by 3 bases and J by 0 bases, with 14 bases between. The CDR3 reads CASSESGRPMNTEAFF. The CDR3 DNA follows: TGCGCCAGCAGTGAATCCGGCAGGCCTATGAACACTGAAGCTTTCTTT.

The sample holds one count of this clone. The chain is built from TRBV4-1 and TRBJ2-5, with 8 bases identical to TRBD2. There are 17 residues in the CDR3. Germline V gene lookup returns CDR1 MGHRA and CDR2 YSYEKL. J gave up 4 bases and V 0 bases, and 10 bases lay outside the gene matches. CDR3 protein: CASSQEGWRGVPETQYF. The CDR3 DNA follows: TGCGCCAGCAGCCAAGAGGGGTGGCGGGGGGTGCCAGAGACCCAGTACTTC.

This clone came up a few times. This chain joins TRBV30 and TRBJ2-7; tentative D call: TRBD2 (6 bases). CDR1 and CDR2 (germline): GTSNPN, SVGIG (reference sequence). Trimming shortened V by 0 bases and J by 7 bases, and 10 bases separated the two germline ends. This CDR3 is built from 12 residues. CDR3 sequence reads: CAWSVLRGEQYF. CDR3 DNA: TGTGCCTGGAGTGTACTTCGGGGGGAGCAGTACTTC.

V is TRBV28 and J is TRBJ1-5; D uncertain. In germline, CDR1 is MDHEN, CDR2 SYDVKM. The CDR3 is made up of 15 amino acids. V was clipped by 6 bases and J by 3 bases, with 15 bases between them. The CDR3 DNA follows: TGTGCCAGCAGCCGAGGGAACAGATACAATCAGCCCCAGCATTTT. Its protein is CASSRGNRYNQPQHF.

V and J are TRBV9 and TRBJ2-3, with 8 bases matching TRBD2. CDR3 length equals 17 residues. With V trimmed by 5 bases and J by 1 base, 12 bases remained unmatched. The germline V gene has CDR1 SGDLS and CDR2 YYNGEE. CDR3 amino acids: CASSTPALAARTDTQYF. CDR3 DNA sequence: TGTGCCAGCAGTACCCCGGCACTAGCGGCTCGCACAGATACGCAGTATTTT.

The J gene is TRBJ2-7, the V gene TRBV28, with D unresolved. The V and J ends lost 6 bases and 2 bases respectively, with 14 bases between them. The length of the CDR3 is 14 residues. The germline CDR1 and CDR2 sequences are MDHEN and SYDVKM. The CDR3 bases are TGTGCCAGCAGCCTGGTGACGGTAACCTACGAGCAGTACTTC. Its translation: CASSLVTVTYEQYF.

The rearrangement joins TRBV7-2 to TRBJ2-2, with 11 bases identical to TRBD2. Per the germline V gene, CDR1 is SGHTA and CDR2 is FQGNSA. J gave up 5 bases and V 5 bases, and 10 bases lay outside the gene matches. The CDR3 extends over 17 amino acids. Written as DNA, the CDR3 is TGTGCCAGCAGCCCCTGGTCTAGCGGGAGGTATACCGGGGAGCTGTTTTTT. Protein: CASSPWSSGRYTGELFF.

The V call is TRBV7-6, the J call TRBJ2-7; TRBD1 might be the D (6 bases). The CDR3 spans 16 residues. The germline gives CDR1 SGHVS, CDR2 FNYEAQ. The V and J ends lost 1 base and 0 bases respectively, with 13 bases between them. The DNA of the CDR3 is TGTGCCAGCAGCTTAGTCCACGGACAGAGCTCCTACGAGCAGTACTTC. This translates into CASSLVHGQSSYEQYF.

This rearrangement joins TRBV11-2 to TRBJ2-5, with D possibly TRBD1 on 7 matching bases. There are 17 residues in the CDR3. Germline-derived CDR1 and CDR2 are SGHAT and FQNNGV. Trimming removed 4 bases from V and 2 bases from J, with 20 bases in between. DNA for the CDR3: TGTGCCAGCAGCTACATACCGACAGGGACTGGGCAAGAGACCCAGTACTTC. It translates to CASSYIPTGTGQETQYF.

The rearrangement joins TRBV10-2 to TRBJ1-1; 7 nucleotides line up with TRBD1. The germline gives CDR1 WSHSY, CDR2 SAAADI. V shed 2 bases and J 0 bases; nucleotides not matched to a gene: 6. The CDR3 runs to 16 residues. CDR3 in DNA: TGCGCCAGCAGTGAGCCGGACAGGAGGATGAACACTGAAGCTTTCTTT. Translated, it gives CASSEPDRRMNTEAFF.

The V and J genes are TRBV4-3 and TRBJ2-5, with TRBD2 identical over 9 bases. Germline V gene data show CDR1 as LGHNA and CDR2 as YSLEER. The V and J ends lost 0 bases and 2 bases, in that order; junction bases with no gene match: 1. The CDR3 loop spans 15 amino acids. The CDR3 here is CASSQDAGGQETQYF. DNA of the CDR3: TGCGCCAGCAGCCAAGATGCGGGGGGGCAAGAGACCCAGTACTTC.

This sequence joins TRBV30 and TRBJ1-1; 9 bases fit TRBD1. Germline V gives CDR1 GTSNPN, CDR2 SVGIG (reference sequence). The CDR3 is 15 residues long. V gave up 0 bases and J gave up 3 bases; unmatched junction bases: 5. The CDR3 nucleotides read TGTGCCTGGAGTGTAACACAGGGGGCTGACACTGAAGCTTTCTTT. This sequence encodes CAWSVTQGADTEAFF.

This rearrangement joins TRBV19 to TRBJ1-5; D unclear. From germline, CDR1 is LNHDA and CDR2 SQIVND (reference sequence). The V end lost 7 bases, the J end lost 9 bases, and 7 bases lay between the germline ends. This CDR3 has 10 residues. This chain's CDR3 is CASNEGPQHF. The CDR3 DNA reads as TGTGCCAGTAACGAGGGGCCCCAGCATTTT. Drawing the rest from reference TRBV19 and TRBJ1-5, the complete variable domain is DGGITQSPKYLFRKEGQNVTLSCEQNLNHDAMYWYRQDPGQGLRLIYYSQIVNDFQKGDIAEGYSVSREKKESFPLTVTSAQKNPTAFYLCASNEGPQHFGDGTRLSIL.

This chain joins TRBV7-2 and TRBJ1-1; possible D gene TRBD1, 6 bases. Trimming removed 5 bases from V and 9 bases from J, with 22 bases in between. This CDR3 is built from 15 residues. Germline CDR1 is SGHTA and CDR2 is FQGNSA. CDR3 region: CASSPQGGMGNKAFF. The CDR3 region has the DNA TGTGCCAGCAGCCCACAAGGGGGGATGGGTAATAAAGCTTTCTTT.

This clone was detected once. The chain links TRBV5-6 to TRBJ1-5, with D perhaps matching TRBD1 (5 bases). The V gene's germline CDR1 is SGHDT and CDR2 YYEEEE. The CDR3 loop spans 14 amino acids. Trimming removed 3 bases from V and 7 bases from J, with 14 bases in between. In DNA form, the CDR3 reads TGTGCCAGCAGCTCGGGACTCCGGTGGCAGCCCCAGCATTTT. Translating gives CASSSGLRWQPQHF.

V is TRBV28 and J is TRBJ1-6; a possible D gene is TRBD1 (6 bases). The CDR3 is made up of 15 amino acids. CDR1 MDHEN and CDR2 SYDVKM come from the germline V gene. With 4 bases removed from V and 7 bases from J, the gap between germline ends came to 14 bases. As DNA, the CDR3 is TGTGCCAGCAGTTCGGCGGGACAACACAATTCACCCCTCCACTTT. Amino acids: CASSSAGQHNSPLHF.

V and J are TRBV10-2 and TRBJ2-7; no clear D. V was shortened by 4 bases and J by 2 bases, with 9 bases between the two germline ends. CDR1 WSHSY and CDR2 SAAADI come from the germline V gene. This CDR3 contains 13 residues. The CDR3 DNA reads TGCGCCAGCAGTGGCGAGGAGCCCTACGAGCAGTACTTC. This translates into CASSGEEPYEQYF.

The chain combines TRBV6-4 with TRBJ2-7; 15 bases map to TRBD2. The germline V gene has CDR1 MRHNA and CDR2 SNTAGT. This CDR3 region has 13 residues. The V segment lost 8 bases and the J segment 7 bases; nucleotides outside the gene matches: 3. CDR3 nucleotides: TGTGCCAGCCCGGGACTAGCGGGAGGAGAGCAGTACTTC. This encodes CASPGLAGGEQYF.

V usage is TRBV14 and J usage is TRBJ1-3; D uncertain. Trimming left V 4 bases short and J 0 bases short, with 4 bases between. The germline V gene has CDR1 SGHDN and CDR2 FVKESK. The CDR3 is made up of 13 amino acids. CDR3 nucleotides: TGTGCCAGCAGCCCGATCTCTGGAAACACCATATATTTT. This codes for CASSPISGNTIYF.

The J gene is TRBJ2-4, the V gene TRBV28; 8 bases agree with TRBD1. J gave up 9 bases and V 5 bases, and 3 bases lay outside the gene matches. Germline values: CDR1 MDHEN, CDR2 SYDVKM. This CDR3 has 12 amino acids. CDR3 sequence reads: CASSHRGIIQYF. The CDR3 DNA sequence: TGTGCCAGCAGTCACAGGGGGATCATTCAGTACTTC. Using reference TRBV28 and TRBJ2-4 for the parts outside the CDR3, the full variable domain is DVKVTQSSRYLVKRTGEKVFLECVQDMDHENMFWYRQDPGLGLRLIYFSYDVKMKEKGDIPEGYSVSREKKERFSLILESASTNQTSMYLCASSHRGIIQYFGAGTRLSVL.

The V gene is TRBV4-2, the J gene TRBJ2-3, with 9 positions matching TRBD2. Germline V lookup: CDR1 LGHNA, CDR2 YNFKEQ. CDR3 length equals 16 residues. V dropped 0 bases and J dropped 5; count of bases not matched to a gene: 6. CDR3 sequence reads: CASSQDGSGSVDTQYF. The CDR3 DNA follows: TGTGCCAGCAGCCAAGACGGTAGCGGGAGTGTAGATACGCAGTATTTT.

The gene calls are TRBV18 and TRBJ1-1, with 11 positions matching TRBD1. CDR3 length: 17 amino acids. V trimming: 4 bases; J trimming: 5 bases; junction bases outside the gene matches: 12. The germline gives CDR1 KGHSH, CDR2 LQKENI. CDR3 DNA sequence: TGTGCCAGCTCACTAGTCGCTGGGACAGGGGGAGGAACTGAAGCTTTCTTT. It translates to CASSLVAGTGGGTEAFF.

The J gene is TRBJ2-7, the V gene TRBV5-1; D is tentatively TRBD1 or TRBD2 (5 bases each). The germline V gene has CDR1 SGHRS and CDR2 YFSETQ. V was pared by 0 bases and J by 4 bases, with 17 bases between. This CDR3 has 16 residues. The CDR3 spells CASSLESVGAGYEQYF. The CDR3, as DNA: TGCGCCAGCAGCTTGGAATCCGTAGGGGCGGGTTACGAGCAGTACTTC.

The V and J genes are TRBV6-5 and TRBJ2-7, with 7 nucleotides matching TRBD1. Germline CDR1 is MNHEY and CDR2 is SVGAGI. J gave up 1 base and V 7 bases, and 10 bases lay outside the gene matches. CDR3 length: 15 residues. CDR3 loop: CASTPGTANSYEQYF. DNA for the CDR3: TGTGCCAGCACCCCCGGGACAGCGAATTCCTACGAGCAGTACTTC.

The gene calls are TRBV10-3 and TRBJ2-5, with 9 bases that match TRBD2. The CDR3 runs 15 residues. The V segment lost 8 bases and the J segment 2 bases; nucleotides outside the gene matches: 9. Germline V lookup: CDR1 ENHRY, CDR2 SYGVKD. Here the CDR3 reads CAISQSGRPQETQYF. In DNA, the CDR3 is TGTGCCATCTCCCAGAGCGGGAGGCCTCAAGAGACCCAGTACTTC.

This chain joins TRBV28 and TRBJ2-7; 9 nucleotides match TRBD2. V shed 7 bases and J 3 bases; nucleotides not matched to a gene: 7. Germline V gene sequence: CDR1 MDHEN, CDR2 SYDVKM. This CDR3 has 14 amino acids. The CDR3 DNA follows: TGTGCCAGCACTAACAGACTAGCGGACTACGAGCAGTACTTC. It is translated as CASTNRLADYEQYF.